This T cell receptor (beta chain) was recorded in a study of T-cell reconstitution after alpha-beta-depleted transplantation in children. Study-level points and caveats: Surviving recipient T cells and thymic progenitors underlay high day-60 TCRbeta diversity in some patients. Hyperexpanded clones declined; after one year, newly produced T cells mostly supplied diversity. The origin of alpha-beta T cells about two months after transplant was reportedly several hundred expanded graft clones.

V gave up 1 base and J gave up 4 bases, with 14 bases separating them. The length of the CDR3 is 16 residues. CDR1 is LNHNV and CDR2 is YYDKDF in the germline V gene (reference sequence). Many counts were recorded for this clonotype. What it binds is unknown. Unique molecular identifiers were used to barcode this TCRbeta library. TCRdb re-analysed the PCR reads in MiXCR, keeping a single row per CDR3 protein. The data hold nearly 250,000 distinct CDR3 sequences, with 6.5% to 10% observed a single time. This clonotype was sampled from a male patient aged 10 to 17 who had a stem cell transplant for acute lymphoblastic leukemia, so the T cells may come from the graft donor. Sequenced material: PBMCs, mostly from graft donor cells, taken 180 days after TCRalphabeta/CD19-depleted stem cell transplant. The chain links TRBV15 to TRBJ2-4, with a tentative D call TRBD2 (5 bases). Here the CDR3 DNA reads TGTGCCACCAGCAGAGGCCTAGCCACCCCTAAAAACATTCAGTACTTC. Translation: CATSRGLATPKNIQYF.